This TCR beta chain was captured in a study of blood T cell repertoires in COVID-19. Authors' methods: Amplification of reference gene primers was used by the study to estimate nucleated cell counts. Using immunoSEQ multiplex PCR, the repertoire was profiled, and TCRdb retains in-frame clones only, with some absent. That table gives V, J and clone size, and the DNA gave D and trimming. The table has almost 350,000 clones, about nine tenths seen once. Patients at the Seattle site were enrolled during active infection and followed longitudinally. Trimming removed 2 bases at V and 0 bases at J, with 7 bases between. The CDR3 sequence is 14 residues long. Germline V lookup: CDR1 LNHDA, CDR2 SQIVND (reference sequence).

The origin of this receptor is a woman aged 60-70 years with COVID-19, enrolled during active disease. The source material was peripheral blood. The chain uses TRBV19 and TRBJ1-1, with D maybe TRBD1 (5 bases). The CDR3 DNA sequence: TGTGCCAGTAGTATACAGGGCATGAACACTGAAGCTTTCTTT. Amino acid sequence: CASSIQGMNTEAFF.